The present entry profiles one T cell receptor beta chain with its context. Its cognate antigen is unknown. TCR beta CDR3 sequences were amplified from RNA transcripts. First-round RT-PCR targeting the TCR CDR3 was performed with the HTBI primer set. TCRdb redid the calling of the multiplex PCR reads with MiXCR, one entry per CDR3 protein. The profile shows over 450,000 distinct CDR3 sequences, roughly 15% of them singletons. This record belongs to a study of T cells in Graves' hyperthyroidism and ophthalmopathy. Findings of the study overall: Most thyroid clonotypes expanded above 0.001 were also detected in blood.

V was trimmed by 3 bases and J by 0 bases, leaving 18 bases between them. The CDR3 contains 19 residues. In germline, CDR1 is LGHNA, CDR2 YNFKEQ. Subjects with ophthalmopathy showed a Clinical Activity Score no lower than 3, a NOSPECS grade no lower than 4, and a duration shorter than 3 months. The rearrangement links TRBV4-2 to TRBJ1-6; weak D call: TRBD1 (5 bases). Sequencing was performed on blood. This sequence originates from a woman aged 18-29 years with Graves' ophthalmopathy. CDR3 residues: CASSQKVSGGSSYNSPLHF. The CDR3 DNA reads as TGTGCCAGCAGCCAGAAAGTAAGCGGGGGGAGCTCCTATAATTCACCCCTCCACTTT.